The 12 T cell receptor beta chains presented below share a single source sample, sequenced in a study of kidney transplant recipient with SARS-CoV-2 infection. TCRdb passed the reads through MiXCR, listing each CDR3 protein once. The sample records about 250,000 distinct CDR3 sequences, 29% being singletons. The sequenced sample was a blood sample, obtained at baseline and between days 110 and 120 from a kidney transplant recipient. These receptors originate from a male patient aged 25-45 years who had COVID-19 and was a kidney transplant recipient. Some of the T cells may derive from the graft donor.

In regard to this clonotype: A much larger clone is a single base away; this may be a read error. Likely a read error: the CDR3 ends without its conserved phenylalanine or tryptophan. The DNA is left out, because the CDR3 cannot be placed on it with certainty; the CDR3 is given as TCRdb lists it. CDR3 sequence reads: CASSQPSGTGGPDPD. The gene calls are TRBV23-1 and TRBJ2-5; the table's D gene call, TRBD1, was not cross checked with the DNA. TRBV23-1 is placed among ORFs of uncertain function. The CDR3 is 15 amino acids long, termini counted.

The chain employs TRBV5-1 and TRBJ2-5; D perhaps matches TRBD1 (6 bases). Trimming cost V 4 bases and J 5 bases, with 33 bases left between them. Germline lookup yields CDR1 SGHRS and CDR2 YFSETQ. The CDR3 covers 20 residues. This chain's CDR3 is CASSPVRRDIGVFAEETQYF. The CDR3 DNA reads TGCGCCAGCAGCCCGGTAAGACGGGACATAGGAGTATTTGCAGAGGAGACCCAGTACTTC.

This clonotype came up many times. The chain couples TRBV7-2 to TRBJ1-2; D is uncertain. Trimming took 1 base from V and 0 from J, leaving 21 bases between them. The CDR3 length is 19 residues. CDR1 is SGHTA, CDR2 FQGNSA, per germline. The CDR3 loop reads CASSLGYFRGATANYGYTF. As DNA, the CDR3 is TGTGCCAGCAGCTTAGGATATTTTCGTGGAGCTACGGCTAACTATGGCTACACCTTC.

This clonotype was found many times. This rearrangement joins TRBV10-1 to TRBJ1-2; D is unresolved. The germline gives CDR1 WNHNN, CDR2 SYGVQD (reference sequence). Deletions cut 4 bases from V and 4 bases from J, with 22 bases between. The CDR3 length is 17 residues. CDR3 in DNA: TGCGCCAGCAGTGTGCCCCGAAGATCGCGAAAGACCTATGGCTACACCTTC. Translation: CASSVPRRSRKTYGYTF.

As regards this clonotype: This sequence may be a read error, since a much larger clone differs from it by one base. The chain is built from TRBV30 and TRBJ2-2, with D unresolved. The CDR3 is 18 amino acids. Germline CDR1 is GTSNPN and CDR2 is SVGIG (reference sequence). Trimming took 0 bases from V and 3 from J, leaving 20 bases between them. The CDR3 DNA reads as TGTGCCTGGAGTGTTCGGTTCTTCTCAGTACCATACACCGGGGAGCTGTTTTTT. Amino acid sequence: CAWSVRFFSVPYTGELFF.

The table lists this clonotype with many counts. The rearrangement links TRBV28 to TRBJ2-5, with 9 bases fitting TRBD2. CDR1 MDHEN and CDR2 SYDVKM come from the germline V gene. V was pared by 4 bases and J by 5 bases, with 17 bases of the junction left unmatched. CDR3 size: 18 residues. The CDR3 reads CASSSGGSGSLGLETQYF. CDR3 coding DNA: TGTGCCAGCAGTTCCGGGGGTAGCGGGAGTTTGGGGCTGGAGACCCAGTACTTC.

At least ten counts were recorded for this clonotype. The V and J genes are TRBV20-1 and TRBJ1-1; 8 bases align to TRBD1. Germline values: CDR1 DFQATT, CDR2 SNEGSKA (reference sequence). The ends lost 1 base at V and 1 base at J; junction bases unmatched: 5. This CDR3 is built from 15 residues. The CDR3 DNA follows: TGCAGTGCTAGAGCCCCGGGGACAGGGAACACTGAAGCTTTCTTT. Its protein product is CSARAPGTGNTEAFF.

Only a few counts were recorded for this clonotype. The rearrangement joins TRBV27 to TRBJ2-3; D perhaps matches TRBD1 (6 bases). CDR1 is MNHEY and CDR2 is SMNVEV in the germline V gene (reference sequence). CDR3 size: 14 residues. Between the trimmed V and J ends, which lost 7 bases and 0 bases, there was a span of 11 bases. Here the CDR3 DNA reads TGTGCCAGCATCCCACAGGGTAGCACAGATACGCAGTATTTT. It yields the protein CASIPQGSTDTQYF.

A remark on this clonotype: This is likely a read error, given that the CDR3 carries no conserved phenylalanine or tryptophan at its end. This chain connects TRBV7-2 to TRBJ2-1; TRBD2 matches 11 bases. CDR1 SGHTA and CDR2 FQGNSA come from the germline V gene. V lost 7 bases to trimming and J lost 8 bases; unmatched junction nucleotides: 10. The CDR3 runs to 15 residues. The CDR3 loop reads CASNLILAGGDEQFL. The CDR3 bases are TGTGCCAGCAACTTGATTCTAGCGGGAGGCGATGAGCAGTTCCTC.

This sequence joins TRBV5-1 and TRBJ2-1; 14 bases line up with TRBD2. CDR3 size: 18 residues. V lost 4 bases, J lost 1 base, and 7 bases stayed unmatched. Germline V lookup: CDR1 SGHRS, CDR2 YFSETQ. The CDR3 loop reads CASSETSGRASSYNEQFF. CDR3 in DNA: TGCGCCAGCAGCGAGACTAGCGGGAGGGCCTCATCCTACAATGAGCAGTTCTTC.

V and J are TRBV7-9 and TRBJ1-2; D gene ambiguous. Trimming pared 5 bases from V and 4 bases from J, leaving 23 bases between. The V gene's germline CDR1 is SEHNR and CDR2 FQNEAQ (reference sequence). This CDR3 is 17 amino acids long. This CDR3 reads CASSEQLYHGKTYGYTF. In DNA, the CDR3 is TGTGCCAGCAGCGAACAATTATACCATGGAAAGACCTATGGCTACACCTTC.

A note on this clonotype: A read error may explain this, as a much larger clone is one base away. The rearrangement links TRBV5-4 to TRBJ2-4; maybe TRBD1 (5 bases). The tail of the sequence fits TRBJ2-7 better, so the J call may be wrong. Germline V gives CDR1 SGHNT, CDR2 YYREEE (reference sequence). The CDR3 totals 14 residues. CDR3 in DNA: TGTGCCAGCAGCTCGCAGGCAGGGTTTTACGAGCAGTACTTC. It encodes CASSSQAGFYEQYF.